The 22 T cell receptor beta chains given below trace back to one sample, sequenced in a study of blood T cell repertoires in COVID-19. Sequencing was performed with immunoSEQ multiplex PCR; in TCRdb, only in-frame clones are kept and a portion is missing. The sample includes fewer than 95,000 clones, more than 80% of them seen just once. What was sequenced was peripheral blood. These TCRs come from a human donor in a cohort sampled during active COVID-19.

This chain links TRBV5-6 with TRBJ2-7, with 10 bases identical to TRBD1. In germline, CDR1 is SGHDT, CDR2 YYEEEE. Trimming removed 3 bases from V and 0 bases from J; junction bases left unmatched: 6. CDR3 length: 16 residues. Here the CDR3 reads CASSSPGQGSSYEQYF. DNA for the CDR3: TGTGCCAGCAGCTCTCCGGGACAGGGGTCCTCCTACGAGCAGTACTTC. The full variable domain, rest sourced from reference TRBV5-6 and TRBJ2-7, is DAGVTQSPTHLIKTRGQQVTLRCSPKSGHDTVSWYQQALGQGPQFIFQYYEEEERQRGNFPDRFSGHQFPNYSSELNVNALLLGDSALYLCASSSPGQGSSYEQYFGPGTRLTVT.

The chain employs TRBV30 and TRBJ2-1; 9 bases agree with TRBD1. This CDR3 region has 12 residues. Germline lookup yields CDR1 GTSNPN and CDR2 SVGIG (reference sequence). The CDR3 loop is CACRDRVYEQFF. CDR3 sequence (DNA): TGTGCTTGCCGGGACAGGGTTTATGAGCAGTTCTTC.

The chain carries TRBV9 and TRBJ1-1; D not certain. The V end was cut by 0 bases, the J end by 8 bases, with 11 bases between. This CDR3 spans 13 amino acids. The germline CDR1 and CDR2 sequences are SGDLS and YYNGEE. Here the CDR3 DNA reads TGTGCCAGCAGCGTAGCTGAGGGTATGGAAGCTTTCTTT. Residues: CASSVAEGMEAFF.

This chain connects TRBV7-2 to TRBJ2-7; a possible D gene is TRBD2 (6 bases). V gave up 3 bases and J gave up 3 bases, with 12 bases separating them. This CDR3 is built from 14 residues. Per germline, CDR1 SGHTA and CDR2 FQGNSA. CDR3 sequence (DNA): TGTGCCAGCAGCTTTTCGGGGGTAGTCTACGAGCAGTACTTC. It yields the protein CASSFSGVVYEQYF.

This clone was detected once. V gene TRBV28 combines with J gene TRBJ1-3, with D perhaps matching TRBD1 (5 bases). The germline V gene has CDR1 MDHEN and CDR2 SYDVKM. Trimming removed 0 bases from V and 0 bases from J, with 9 bases in between. This CDR3 is 16 amino acids long. The CDR3 region is CASSLWEGSSGNTIYF. The CDR3, as DNA: TGTGCCAGCAGTTTATGGGAGGGGTCCTCTGGAAACACCATATATTTT.

The gene calls are TRBV19 and TRBJ2-2; weak D call: TRBD1 (6 bases). Trimming took 10 bases from V and 5 from J, leaving 14 bases between them. The CDR3 is 13 amino acids. Germline lookup yields CDR1 LNHDA and CDR2 SQIVND (reference sequence). The CDR3 DNA sequence: TGTGCCATCGGGACAACGCTTACCGGGGAGCTGTTTTTT. Protein: CAIGTTLTGELFF.

This clone was seen a handful of times. The rearrangement joins TRBV7-2 to TRBJ1-6; D might be TRBD1 (6 bases). Trimming took off 8 bases at V and 9 bases at J, with 17 bases between the two ends. CDR3 size: 14 residues. Germline CDR1 reads SGHTA; CDR2 reads FQGNSA. The CDR3 loop reads CASRVGHQGSPLHF. For the CDR3, the DNA is TGTGCCAGCCGAGTGGGACATCAGGGTTCACCCCTCCACTTT.

The chain carries TRBV15 and TRBJ1-3, with a possible D match to TRBD1 (6 bases). With 0 bases removed from V and 1 base from J, the gap between germline ends came to 16 bases. The CDR3 consists of 18 residues. Germline lookup yields CDR1 LNHNV and CDR2 YYDKDF (reference sequence). The CDR3 coding sequence is TGTGCCACCAGCAGAGAGTTAATACACACAGGGTCTGGAAACACCATATATTTT. Translating gives CATSRELIHTGSGNTIYF.

The rearrangement links TRBV4-1 to TRBJ1-1; a possible D gene is TRBD1 (6 bases). The CDR3 extends over 14 amino acids. Germline-derived CDR1 and CDR2 are MGHRA and YSYEKL. V lost 0 bases to trimming and J lost 4 bases, with 9 bases between them. The CDR3 sequence: CASSQDMGATEAFF. CDR3 bases: TGCGCCAGCAGCCAAGATATGGGGGCCACTGAAGCTTTCTTT.

This sequence joins TRBV20-1 and TRBJ2-1; tentatively, D is TRBD1 (7 bases). Germline V gives CDR1 DFQATT, CDR2 SNEGSKA (reference sequence). The CDR3 totals 14 residues. V was pared by 3 bases and J by 3 bases, with 12 bases between. CDR3 coding DNA: TGCAGTGCTAGTCAGGGGGGTTTCTACAATGAGCAGTTCTTC. It codes for CSASQGGFYNEQFF.

The chain links TRBV25-1 to TRBJ1-2; no clear D gene. The V end was cut by 4 bases, the J end by 4 bases, with 22 bases between. The CDR3 length is 17 residues. Germline-derived CDR1 and CDR2 are MGHDK and SYGVNS. In nucleotides, the CDR3 is TGTGCCAGCAGTGTAAGAGCTCTGGGAGCTGGTTTCTATGGCTACACCTTC. This translates into CASSVRALGAGFYGYTF.

The J gene is TRBJ2-3, the V gene TRBV7-3; D perhaps matches TRBD1 (6 bases). The CDR3 is 17 residues long. The ends were cut back, 4 bases at V and 2 bases at J, with 19 bases in the middle. Germline CDR1 reads SGHTA; CDR2 reads FQGTGA. The CDR3: CASSSGPGQFPTDTQYF. CDR3 DNA: TGTGCCAGCAGCTCCGGACCCGGACAGTTCCCCACAGATACGCAGTATTTT.

V and J are TRBV6-4 and TRBJ1-2; TRBD1 is a possible D gene (6 bases). V was trimmed by 5 bases and J by 2 bases, leaving 12 bases between them. Germline CDR1 MRHNA, CDR2 SNTAGT. The CDR3 length is 14 residues. CDR3 amino acids: CASSSKGGNYGYTF. CDR3 in DNA: TGTGCCAGCAGTAGCAAGGGGGGGAACTATGGCTACACCTTC.

The rearrangement uses TRBV7-9 and TRBJ2-2, with 9 positions matching TRBD1. With V trimmed by 7 bases and J by 5 bases, 8 bases remained unmatched. CDR1 and CDR2 (germline): SEHNR, FQNEAQ (reference sequence). The CDR3 runs to 15 residues. DNA for the CDR3: TGTGCCAGCACCCCGGGACAGGGAAGAACCGGGGAGCTGTTTTTT. This codes for CASTPGQGRTGELFF.

This rearrangement joins TRBV4-1 to TRBJ1-1; tentatively, D is TRBD1 (5 bases). The length of the CDR3 is 19 residues. Germline CDR1 is MGHRA and CDR2 is YSYEKL. V lost 4 bases and J lost 0, with 24 bases in between. The CDR3 protein is CASSRTPPGGLGMNTEAFF. For the CDR3, the DNA is TGCGCCAGCAGCCGGACTCCCCCGGGGGGTCTGGGAATGAACACTGAAGCTTTCTTT.

The chain carries TRBV10-3 and TRBJ2-6, with 8 positions matching TRBD2. CDR3 length: 18 amino acids. Germline V gives CDR1 ENHRY, CDR2 SYGVKD. The junction had 13 bases not matched to a gene; V was cut back by 5 bases and J by 4 bases. The CDR3 DNA reads TGTGCCATCAGTCAGCGGCTAGCGGGTGGAGTCGGGGCCAACGTCCTGACTTTC. Translation gives CAISQRLAGGVGANVLTF.

The genes are TRBV7-2 and TRBJ1-5, with a possible D match to TRBD1 (6 bases). The CDR3 totals 15 residues. Germline lookup yields CDR1 SGHTA and CDR2 FQGNSA. Trimming stripped 0 bases from V and 3 bases from J, with 9 bases between. This chain's CDR3 is CASSLAGGVNQPQHF. The CDR3 DNA reads as TGTGCCAGCAGCTTAGCAGGGGGTGTCAATCAGCCCCAGCATTTT.

This rearrangement joins TRBV2 to TRBJ1-1; D might be TRBD1 (6 bases). V lost 2 bases to trimming and J lost 4 bases, with 17 bases between them. The germline V gene encodes CDR1 SNHLY and CDR2 FYNNEI. The CDR3 has 16 residues. The CDR3 bases are TGTGCCAGCAGTGAAAGGGGGGGACCAAGTCTCACTGAAGCTTTCTTT. Encoded protein: CASSERGGPSLTEAFF.

The chain links TRBV28 to TRBJ2-5, with TRBD2 as a possible D gene (6 bases). The CDR3 is 15 residues long. Germline V lookup: CDR1 MDHEN, CDR2 SYDVKM. V was clipped by 3 bases and J by 5 bases, with 16 bases between them. As DNA, the CDR3 is TGTGCCAGCAGTTTGCTGGGAGGTAGCCGGGAGACCCAGTACTTC. Translation: CASSLLGGSRETQYF.

J is TRBJ1-2 and V is TRBV20-1; 7 positions match TRBD1. Germline lookup yields CDR1 DFQATT and CDR2 SNEGSKA (reference sequence). V trimming: 3 bases; J trimming: 7 bases; junction bases outside the gene matches: 14. This CDR3 has 15 residues. The CDR3 spells CSASTGAAPSGGYTF. The CDR3 DNA reads as TGCAGTGCTAGTACAGGGGCCGCTCCTTCGGGTGGCTACACCTTC.

This rearrangement joins TRBV7-2 to TRBJ2-2; no clear D. The germline V gene has CDR1 SGHTA and CDR2 FQGNSA. Trimming stripped 1 base from V and 4 bases from J, with 7 bases between. This CDR3 has 14 amino acids. The CDR3 spells CASSLDPFTGELFF. The CDR3 nucleotides are TGTGCCAGCAGCTTAGATCCATTCACCGGGGAGCTGTTTTTT.

The chain joins TRBV6-5 to TRBJ2-7; 7 nucleotides match TRBD1. This CDR3 region has 15 residues. Trimming at V came to 4 bases and at J to 3 bases, leaving 9 bases not matched to a gene. Germline CDR1 MNHEY, CDR2 SVGAGI. In DNA form, the CDR3 reads TGTGCCAGCAGTTTGGGACAGAACTTACACTACGAGCAGTACTTC. Its protein product is CASSLGQNLHYEQYF.